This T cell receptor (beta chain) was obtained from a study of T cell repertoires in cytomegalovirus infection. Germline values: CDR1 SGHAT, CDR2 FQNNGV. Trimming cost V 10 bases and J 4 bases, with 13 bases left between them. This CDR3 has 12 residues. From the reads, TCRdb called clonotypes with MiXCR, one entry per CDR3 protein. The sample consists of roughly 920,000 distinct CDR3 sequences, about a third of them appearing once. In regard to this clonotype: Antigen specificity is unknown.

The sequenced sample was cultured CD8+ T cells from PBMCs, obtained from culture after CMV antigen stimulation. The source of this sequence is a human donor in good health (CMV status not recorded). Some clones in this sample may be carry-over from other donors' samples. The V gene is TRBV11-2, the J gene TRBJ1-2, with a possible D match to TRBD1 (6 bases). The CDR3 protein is CATYKGVYGYTF. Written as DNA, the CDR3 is TGTGCCACCTATAAGGGGGTCTATGGCTACACCTTC. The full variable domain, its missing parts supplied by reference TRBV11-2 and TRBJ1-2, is EAGVAQSPRYKIIEKRQSVAFWCNPISGHATLYWYQQILGQGPKLLIQFQNNGVVDDSQLPKDRFSAERLKGVDSTLKIQPAKLEDSAVYLCATYKGVYGYTFGSGTRLTVV.